A single sample gave rise to the 25 T cell receptor beta chains below, sequenced in a study of T-cell reconstitution after alpha-beta-depleted transplantation in children. Preparation of the TCRbeta library used unique molecular identifiers. Using its own MiXCR run on the PCR reads, TCRdb lists one record per CDR3 protein. The table records about 1,000,000 distinct CDR3 sequences, about 30% of them present only once. Sequenced here: PBMCs, mostly from graft donor cells, sampled 360 days after TCRalphabeta/CD19-depleted stem cell transplant. The receptors derive from a boy under two years old who had a stem cell transplant for SCID, so the T cells may come from the graft donor.

This clonotype has a handful of counts. The chain joins TRBV4-2 to TRBJ1-1, with 11 bases identical to TRBD1. CDR1 LGHNA and CDR2 YNFKEQ come from the germline V gene. This CDR3 has 17 amino acids. V lost 4 bases and J lost 8; bases outside the gene matches: 15. The CDR3 nucleotides are TGTGCCAGCAGCCCCGCGGGACAGGGGGGGTTTTCGACAGAAGCTTTCTTT. It specifies CASSPAGQGGFSTEAFF.

This clonotype was seen only a few times. The chain carries TRBV25-1 and TRBJ2-7, with 8 nucleotides matching TRBD1. CDR3 length equals 15 residues. V lost 4 bases to trimming and J lost 4 bases; unmatched junction nucleotides: 9. CDR1 is MGHDK, CDR2 SYGVNS, per germline. The CDR3 protein is CASSGPRTGLYEQYF. CDR3 DNA: TGTGCCAGCAGTGGCCCTCGGACAGGGCTGTACGAGCAGTACTTC.

V gene TRBV12-3 or TRBV12-4 combines with J gene TRBJ2-4, with a weak D call TRBD2 (5 bases). V shed 6 bases and J shed 6 bases, with 18 bases lying between them. The CDR3 is 15 amino acids. Written as DNA, the CDR3 is TGTGCCAGCAGCCGGCCCCTGGGTGGAGGAAACATTCAGTACTTC. Protein: CASSRPLGGGNIQYF.

This clonotype was seen a few times. This chain joins TRBV4-3 and TRBJ1-1, with D unresolved. With 4 bases removed from V and 1 base from J, the gap between germline ends came to 13 bases. The CDR3 totals 15 residues. Germline loops: CDR1 LGHNA, CDR2 YSLEER. The CDR3: CASSLSGITNTEAFF. The CDR3, as DNA: TGCGCCAGCAGCCTGTCGGGAATAACGAACACTGAAGCTTTCTTT.

The chain uses TRBV6-1 and TRBJ2-7; either TRBD1 or TRBD2 may fit D (5 bases each). V gave up 6 bases and J gave up 3 bases, with 15 bases separating them. The germline gives CDR1 MNHNS, CDR2 SASEGT. The CDR3 is made up of 14 amino acids. The CDR3 nucleotides read TGTGCCAGCAGCCCGGGGCCTTATAGCTACGAGCAGTACTTC. Its translation: CASSPGPYSYEQYF.

This clonotype was seen only a few times. V is TRBV4-2 and J is TRBJ2-3; TRBD1 agrees at 9 bases. V lost 5 bases and J lost 8; bases outside the gene matches: 11. The CDR3 spans 15 residues. Germline CDR1 reads LGHNA; CDR2 reads YNFKEQ. CDR3 DNA sequence: TGTGCCAGCAGCAGTGGGGCGACAGGGGGTATTACGCAGTATTTT. This gives the protein CASSSGATGGITQYF.

This clonotype turned up a few times. The chain has TRBV5-1 and TRBJ2-1, with 8 bases aligning to TRBD2. Germline CDR1 is SGHRS and CDR2 is YFSETQ. CDR3 length: 17 residues. V lost 5 bases to trimming and J lost 3 bases; unmatched junction nucleotides: 13. CDR3 in DNA: TGCGCCAGCAGACCCTCCTTAGCGGGGAAGGACTACAATGAGCAGTTCTTC. Amino acid sequence: CASRPSLAGKDYNEQFF.

This clonotype was counted at least ten times. This chain links TRBV29-1 with TRBJ2-2; 10 positions agree with TRBD1. There are 13 residues in the CDR3. Trimming cost V 3 bases and J 7 bases; bases outside gene matches: 2. The V gene's germline CDR1 is SQVTM and CDR2 ANQGSEA. The CDR3 region has the DNA TGCAGCGTTGAGGACAGGGGGGGCGGGGAGCTGTTTTTT. Protein product: CSVEDRGGGELFF.

This clonotype was picked up a small number of times. The rearrangement links TRBV20-1 to TRBJ1-2; the D gene is possibly TRBD1 (5 bases). The germline CDR1 and CDR2 sequences are DFQATT and SNEGSKA (reference sequence). V shed 6 bases and J shed 0 bases, with 14 bases lying between them. There are 14 residues in the CDR3. The CDR3: CSALGGLANYGYTF. The CDR3 DNA is TGCAGTGCCCTTGGGGGGTTAGCTAACTATGGCTACACCTTC.

CDR3 region: CASSKNGTSGEMGYEQYF. CDR3 DNA sequence: TGTGCCAGCAGCAAAAATGGGACTAGCGGGGAGATGGGATACGAGCAGTACTTC. The chain links TRBV21-1 to TRBJ2-7; the tabulated D call, TRBD2, remains unverified against the DNA. TRBV21-1 corresponds to a pseudogene. This CDR3 spans 18 amino acids.

J is TRBJ2-7 and V is TRBV12-3 or TRBV12-4; D gene unclear. This CDR3 spans 16 amino acids. Trimming removed 2 bases from V and 3 bases from J, with 17 bases in between. This CDR3 reads CASSLPVWQEDYEQYF. The CDR3 region has the DNA TGTGCCAGCAGTTTACCGGTGTGGCAGGAAGACTACGAGCAGTACTTC.

V gene TRBV7-9 combines with J gene TRBJ2-5, with unresolved D. V shed 3 bases and J shed 4 bases, with 9 bases lying between them. The length of the CDR3 is 13 residues. CDR1 and CDR2 (germline): SEHNR, FQNEAQ (reference sequence). This CDR3 is CASSFGSLETQYF. The CDR3 DNA is TGTGCCAGCAGCTTCGGATCTCTAGAGACCCAGTACTTC.

The CDR3 here is CAISEGGGGPDTQYF. CDR3 in DNA: TGTGCCATCAGTGAAGGGGGCGGGGGACCAGATACGCAGTATTTT. The gene calls are TRBV10-3 and TRBJ2-3; possibly TRBD1 or TRBD2 for D (7 bases each). Germline-derived CDR1 and CDR2 are ENHRY and SYGVKD. The V and J ends lost 3 bases and 4 bases respectively, with 14 bases between them. The CDR3 is 15 amino acids.

The gene calls are TRBV9 and TRBJ2-2; TRBD2 might be the D (5 bases). CDR1 is SGDLS, CDR2 YYNGEE, per germline. There are 16 residues in the CDR3. V gave up 3 bases and J gave up 1 base, with 13 bases separating them. The CDR3 spells CASSGKGLLNTGELFF. The CDR3 DNA sequence: TGTGCCAGCAGCGGTAAAGGACTGTTGAACACCGGGGAGCTGTTTTTT.

The V and J genes are TRBV20-1 and TRBJ1-1, with D unresolved. V was shortened by 5 bases and J by 5 bases, with 12 bases between the two germline ends. The CDR3 sequence is 12 residues long. Germline lookup yields CDR1 DFQATT and CDR2 SNEGSKA (reference sequence). The CDR3 region is CSARTGFTEAFF. The CDR3 DNA reads as TGCAGTGCTCGGACGGGTTTTACTGAAGCTTTCTTT.

This clonotype was seen a few times. The CDR3: CAISGQSLYEQYF. The DNA of the CDR3 is TGTGCCATCAGTGGACAGAGTCTCTACGAGCAGTACTTC. The gene calls are TRBV10-3 and TRBJ2-7; TRBD1 might be the D (5 bases). Deletions cut 4 bases from V and 3 bases from J, with 10 bases between. In germline, CDR1 is ENHRY, CDR2 SYGVKD. The CDR3 spans 13 residues.

The chain uses TRBV7-2 and TRBJ1-2, with D perhaps matching TRBD1 (6 bases). V dropped 4 bases and J dropped 7 bases, with 25 bases sitting between them. CDR3 length: 17 amino acids. Germline lookup yields CDR1 SGHTA and CDR2 FQGNSA. In nucleotides, the CDR3 is TGTGCCAGCAGCTCCCACCTACAGGGACTTCTAAGGGGTGGCTACACCTTC. This translates into CASSSHLQGLLRGGYTF. The entire variable domain, with the rest obtained from reference TRBV7-2 and TRBJ1-2, is as follows: GAGVSQSPSNKVTEKGKDVELRCDPISGHTALYWYRQSLGQGLEFLIYFQGNSAPDKSGLPSDRFSAERTGGSVSTLTIQRTQQEDSAVYLCASSSHLQGLLRGGYTFGSGTRLTVV.

V is TRBV20-1 and J is TRBJ2-3, with D unresolved. V lost 1 base and J 4 bases, leaving 3 bases between the germline ends. Germline lookup yields CDR1 DFQATT and CDR2 SNEGSKA (reference sequence). The CDR3 covers 11 residues. CDR3 nucleotides: TGCAGTGCTAGAGCCTCAGATACGCAGTATTTT. Its protein product is CSARASDTQYF.

This clonotype appeared a few times. The V and J genes are TRBV3-1 and TRBJ2-7; 9 bases fit TRBD2. The J segment lost 5 bases and the V segment lost 4 bases, leaving 6 bases of the junction unmatched. CDR3 length: 14 amino acids. Germline CDR1 LGHDT, CDR2 YNNKEL (reference sequence). CDR3 bases: TGTGCCAGCAGCCGACGGCGGGGGGGCCACGAGCAGTACTTC. It specifies CASSRRRGGHEQYF.

This rearrangement joins TRBV2 to TRBJ2-2; D not certain. The CDR3 is 14 residues long. CDR1 is SNHLY, CDR2 FYNNEI, per germline. V was shortened by 3 bases and J by 4 bases, with 9 bases between the two germline ends. Written as DNA, the CDR3 is TGTGCCAGCAGTGAGGATAGGGCCACCGGGGAGCTGTTTTTT. It yields the protein CASSEDRATGELFF.

This chain links TRBV7-9 with TRBJ1-2; 9 nucleotides agree with TRBD1. The junction had 6 bases not matched to a gene; V was cut back by 4 bases and J by 6 bases. Germline lookup yields CDR1 SEHNR and CDR2 FQNEAQ (reference sequence). This CDR3 is built from 14 residues. The CDR3 nucleotides read TGTGCCAGCAGCTCTTTACAGGGGGCAGATGGCTACACCTTC. It codes for CASSSLQGADGYTF.

This clonotype came up a few times. The V and J genes are TRBV12-3 or TRBV12-4 and TRBJ1-1; 9 nucleotides agree with TRBD1. CDR3 length: 17 amino acids. V lost 4 bases, J lost 1 base, and 10 bases stayed unmatched. Here the CDR3 DNA reads TGTGCCAGCAGTTCCATTCGACAGGGGGGGGAGAACACTGAAGCTTTCTTT. Translation gives CASSSIRQGGENTEAFF.

This chain joins TRBV5-5 and TRBJ1-3; D is uncertain. Germline CDR1 SGHKS, CDR2 YYEKEE (reference sequence). Deletions cut 3 bases from V and 4 bases from J, with 14 bases between. The CDR3 has 15 residues. This CDR3 reads CASSSLGGPGNTIYF. In DNA form, the CDR3 reads TGTGCCAGCAGCTCCCTTGGAGGGCCCGGAAACACCATATATTTT.

The V gene is TRBV7-6, the J gene TRBJ2-7; D not certain. The germline V and J ends were trimmed by 5 bases and 2 bases, with 22 bases remaining between them. Per the germline V gene, CDR1 is SGHVS and CDR2 is FNYEAQ. This CDR3 contains 17 residues. The CDR3 protein is CASSLAPGLLGTYEQYF. CDR3 DNA sequence: TGTGCCAGCAGCCTGGCGCCCGGTTTGCTAGGGACCTACGAGCAGTACTTC.

This clonotype was seen only a few times. The V call is TRBV28, the J call TRBJ2-7; 9 nucleotides agree with TRBD1. V was pared by 5 bases and J by 3 bases, with 14 bases of the junction left unmatched. The CDR3 has 17 residues. The germline V gene encodes CDR1 MDHEN and CDR2 SYDVKM. The CDR3 DNA reads as TGTGCCAGCAGTCCCCCGTACCCGAGACAGGGGGTCTACGAGCAGTACTTC. This encodes CASSPPYPRQGVYEQYF.